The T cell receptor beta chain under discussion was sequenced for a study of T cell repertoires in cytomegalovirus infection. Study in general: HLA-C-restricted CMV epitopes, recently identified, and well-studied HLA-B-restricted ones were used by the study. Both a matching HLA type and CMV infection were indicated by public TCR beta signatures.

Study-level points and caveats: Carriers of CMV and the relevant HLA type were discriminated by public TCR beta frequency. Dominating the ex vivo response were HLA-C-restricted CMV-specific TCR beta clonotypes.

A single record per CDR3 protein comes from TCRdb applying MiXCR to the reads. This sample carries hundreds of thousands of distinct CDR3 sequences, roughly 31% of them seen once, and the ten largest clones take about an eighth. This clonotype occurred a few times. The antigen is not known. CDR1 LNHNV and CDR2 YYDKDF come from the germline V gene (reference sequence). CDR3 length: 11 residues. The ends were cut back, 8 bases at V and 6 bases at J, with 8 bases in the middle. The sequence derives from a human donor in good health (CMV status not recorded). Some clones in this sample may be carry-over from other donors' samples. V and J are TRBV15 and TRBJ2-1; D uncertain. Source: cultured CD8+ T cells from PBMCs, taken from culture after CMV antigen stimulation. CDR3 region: CATGMGNEQFF. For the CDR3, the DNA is TGTGCCACCGGGATGGGCAATGAGCAGTTCTTC.